The rows below give T cell receptor beta chains drawn from one sample of a study of blood T cells in healthy people across ages. MiXCR, run by TCRdb on the 5' RACE reads, gives a single entry per CDR3 protein. The table includes more than 700,000 distinct CDR3 sequences, about 55% detected once. The sequenced sample consisted of blood. The receptors shown here come from an elderly man in good health. CDR3s include the opening cysteine and the closing phenylalanine or tryptophan. The order of the fields is D gene, V gene, J gene, clone size, CDR3 length, CDR3 DNA, CDR3 protein. D genes are given only for firm matches. Only some rows state a clone size, as once, few, many or a class for expanded clones.

D gene: TRBD1; V gene: TRBV7-8; J gene: TRBJ2-5; clone size: .; CDR3 length: 15; CDR3 DNA: TGTGCCAGCAGCTTAGTACTAGGGGGCTGGGATGAGCAGTACTTC; CDR3 protein: CASSLVLGGWDEQYF
D gene: .; V gene: TRBV5-1; J gene: TRBJ2-1; clone size: .; CDR3 length: 13; CDR3 DNA: TGCGCCAGCAGCTTGACAGGGAACAATGAGCAGTTCTTC; CDR3 protein: CASSLTGNNEQFF
D gene: .; V gene: TRBV14; J gene: TRBJ2-6; clone size: few; CDR3 length: 13; CDR3 DNA: TGTGCCAGCAGGTACTCTGGGGCCAACGTCCTGACTTTC; CDR3 protein: CASRYSGANVLTF
D gene: .; V gene: TRBV24-1; J gene: TRBJ2-1; clone size: few; CDR3 length: 11; CDR3 DNA: TGTGCCGCCGGCTTGCACAATGAGCAGTTCTTC; CDR3 protein: CAAGLHNEQFF
D gene: TRBD2; V gene: TRBV7-8; J gene: TRBJ2-1; clone size: .; CDR3 length: 17; CDR3 DNA: TGTGCCAGCAGTTCTATAGCGGGGAAAAGCTCCTACAATGAGCAGTTCTTC; CDR3 protein: CASSSIAGKSSYNEQFF
D gene: .; V gene: TRBV28; J gene: TRBJ1-5; clone size: .; CDR3 length: 15; CDR3 DNA: TGTGCCAGCAGTCCGCCCTCCCGAGGGGATCAGCCCCAGCATTTT; CDR3 protein: CASSPPSRGDQPQHF
D gene: TRBD1; V gene: TRBV6-6; J gene: TRBJ2-2; clone size: .; CDR3 length: 15; CDR3 DNA: TGTGCCAGCCACGCTGGGACAGGAAACACCGGGGAGCTGTTTTTT; CDR3 protein: CASHAGTGNTGELFF
D gene: TRBD2; V gene: TRBV20-1; J gene: TRBJ2-5; clone size: .; CDR3 length: 11; CDR3 DNA: TGCAGCGGCCGGGGAGGGAATGAGCAGTACTTC; CDR3 protein: CSGRGGNEQYF
D gene: .; V gene: TRBV28; J gene: TRBJ1-2; clone size: .; CDR3 length: 13; CDR3 DNA: TGTGCCAGCCATGAGCAGGGCTTCTATGGCTACACCTTC; CDR3 protein: CASHEQGFYGYTF
D gene: TRBD1; V gene: TRBV29-1; J gene: TRBJ1-4; clone size: few; CDR3 length: 12; CDR3 DNA: TGCAGCGGTGGGCAGGGGGATGAAAAACTGTTTTTT; CDR3 protein: CSGGQGDEKLFF